Below, 25 T cell receptor beta chains from the same sample are listed, as sequenced in a study of T cell responses to AZD1222 COVID-19 vaccine. Generated by immunoSEQ multiplex PCR, the TCRdb table keeps only in-frame clones and is missing some. The sample holds 150,000 to 200,000 clones, 70% to 90% seen once. The sequences come from peripheral blood, collected 28 days after the second AZD1222 dose. The receptors were sampled from an adult who received the AZD1222 COVID-19 vaccine.

In its sample, this clone was seen once. The chain combines TRBV2 with TRBJ1-3; D is unresolved. The CDR3 extends over 14 amino acids. The V end was cut by 7 bases, the J end by 1 base, with 11 bases between. Germline CDR1 and CDR2: SNHLY and FYNNEI. This CDR3 reads CASISTQSGNTIYF. CDR3 sequence (DNA): TGTGCCAGCATATCCACTCAATCTGGAAACACCATATATTTT.

This clone was counted at least ten times. This sequence joins TRBV7-8 and TRBJ1-1, with a weak D call TRBD1 (6 bases). This CDR3 is 16 amino acids long. Looked up from germline, CDR1 is SGHVS and CDR2 is FQNEAQ. Trimming shortened V by 1 base and J by 5 bases, and 17 bases separated the two germline ends. The CDR3 loop reads CASSLDREGSGTEAFF. CDR3 DNA: TGTGCCAGCAGCTTAGACAGGGAGGGTTCGGGGACTGAAGCTTTCTTT.

The rearrangement joins TRBV10-1 to TRBJ2-2; tentative D call: TRBD2 (7 bases). CDR1 and CDR2 from the germline V gene are WNHNN and SYGVQD (reference sequence). V lost 6 bases and J lost 2, with 13 bases in between. The CDR3 is 15 residues long. The CDR3 loop is CASRPGGPNTGELFF. The CDR3, as DNA: TGCGCCAGCAGGCCCGGGGGGCCAAACACCGGGGAGCTGTTTTTT.

This chain connects TRBV19 to TRBJ2-2; 7 bases fit TRBD2. Germline V gene data show CDR1 as LNHDA and CDR2 as SQIVND (reference sequence). The CDR3 totals 14 residues. The V gene end was trimmed by 3 bases and the J gene end by 4 bases; junction bases not matched to a gene: 2. DNA of the CDR3: TGTGCCAGTAGTATCACGGGGGGCACCGGGGAGCTGTTTTTT. It yields the protein CASSITGGTGELFF.

The J gene is TRBJ2-5, the V gene TRBV6-5, with TRBD1 as a possible D gene (6 bases). CDR1 is MNHEY, CDR2 SVGAGI, per germline. This CDR3 is built from 13 residues. V was trimmed by 6 bases and J by 2 bases, leaving 10 bases between them. The CDR3 DNA reads TGTGCCAGCAGGGGGGCCGGACAAGAGACCCAGTACTTC. Residues: CASRGAGQETQYF.

The gene calls are TRBV27 and TRBJ1-2; 9 nucleotides agree with TRBD1. Germline lookup yields CDR1 MNHEY and CDR2 SMNVEV (reference sequence). V dropped 5 bases and J dropped 8; count of bases not matched to a gene: 6. The CDR3 is 13 amino acids. In DNA form, the CDR3 reads TGTGCCAGCAGTCCTGACAGGGGGGGAGGCTACACCTTC. This sequence encodes CASSPDRGGGYTF.

This rearrangement joins TRBV11-3 to TRBJ2-1; TRBD1 or TRBD2 may be the D gene (7 bases each). CDR3 length equals 16 residues. V shed 5 bases and J shed 3 bases, with 17 bases lying between them. Germline V gene lookup returns CDR1 SGHNT and CDR2 YENEEA. The CDR3 DNA reads TGTGCCAGCAGCCCCAGGGGGAGCGGGGTCTACAATGAGCAGTTCTTC. This encodes CASSPRGSGVYNEQFF.

The V call is TRBV5-1, the J call TRBJ2-2, with 8 bases matching TRBD2. The CDR3 spans 18 residues. Germline values: CDR1 SGHRS, CDR2 YFSETQ. V shed 3 bases and J 5 bases; nucleotides not matched to a gene: 15. The CDR3 sequence: CASSWGASGGRGTGELFF. The CDR3 coding sequence is TGCGCCAGCAGCTGGGGGGCCAGCGGGGGCCGGGGAACCGGGGAGCTGTTTTTT.

V gene TRBV12-3 or TRBV12-4 combines with J gene TRBJ2-1; tentatively, D is TRBD1 (6 bases). With 5 bases removed from V and 9 bases from J, the gap between germline ends came to 11 bases. The CDR3 has 12 amino acids. CDR3 DNA sequence: TGTGCCAGCAGTCCAGGACAGTTTGAGCAGTTCTTC. Protein sequence: CASSPGQFEQFF.

The table lists this clone with a few counts. This chain uses TRBV27 with TRBJ1-6; TRBD1 might be the D (6 bases). CDR3 size: 19 residues. Per germline, CDR1 MNHEY and CDR2 SMNVEV (reference sequence). Trimming left V 5 bases short and J 0 bases short, with 20 bases between. CDR3 sequence reads: CASSQGQQGGLSYNSPLHF. The DNA of the CDR3 is TGTGCCAGCAGTCAGGGACAACAGGGCGGACTCTCCTATAATTCACCCCTCCACTTT.

The rearrangement joins TRBV30 to TRBJ1-6; D not resolved. The CDR3 sequence is 11 residues long. V dropped 5 bases and J dropped 8 bases, with 7 bases sitting between them. Per germline, CDR1 GTSNPN and CDR2 SVGIG (reference sequence). This CDR3 is CAWQEYSPLHF. CDR3 in DNA: TGTGCCTGGCAGGAGTATTCACCCCTCCACTTT. Drawing the rest from reference TRBV30 and TRBJ1-6, the complete variable domain is SQTIHQWPATLVQPVGSPLSLECTVEGTSNPNLYWYRQAAGRGLQLLFYSVGIGQISSEVPQNLSASRPQDRQFILSSKKLLLSDSGFYLCAWQEYSPLHFGNGTRLTVT.

The genes are TRBV29-1 and TRBJ2-3; TRBD2 agrees at 10 bases. The CDR3 is made up of 16 amino acids. The germline V gene has CDR1 SQVTM and CDR2 ANQGSEA. Trimming removed 8 bases from V and 6 bases from J; junction bases left unmatched: 17. The CDR3 DNA reads as TGCAGCACCATTCCCGGGACTAGCGCGGGTGGGGATACGCAGTATTTT. This codes for CSTIPGTSAGGDTQYF.

With respect to this clone: At one boundary the junction diverges from the germline segment, which might be a read error. The rearrangement joins TRBV12-3 or TRBV12-4 to TRBJ1-1; D remains ambiguous. This CDR3 spans 13 amino acids. CDR3 DNA: TGTGCCAGCAGTTCCCCATGGAACTCTGAAGCTTTCTTT. Protein product: CASSSPWNSEAFF.

The chain links TRBV7-9 to TRBJ1-4; the match to TRBD1 covers 8 bases. Germline V gene lookup returns CDR1 SEHNR and CDR2 FQNEAQ (reference sequence). V gave up 6 bases and J gave up 4 bases; unmatched junction bases: 13. This CDR3 comprises 17 residues. The CDR3 spells CASRSISGTGGNEKLFF. In DNA form, the CDR3 reads TGTGCCAGCAGATCCATTTCCGGGACAGGCGGTAATGAAAAACTGTTTTTT.

V gene TRBV5-1 combines with J gene TRBJ2-7; no clear D. CDR3 length equals 13 residues. Looked up from germline, CDR1 is SGHRS and CDR2 is YFSETQ. V was clipped by 2 bases and J by 0 bases, with 6 bases between them. In nucleotides, the CDR3 is TGCGCCAGCAGCTTAGGTATCTCCTACGAGCAGTACTTC. This sequence encodes CASSLGISYEQYF.

The chain recombines TRBV18 with TRBJ1-5; 10 nucleotides align to TRBD1. Germline lookup yields CDR1 KGHSH and CDR2 LQKENI. Trimming took 5 bases from V and 5 from J; bases not matched to a gene: 3. This CDR3 is 14 amino acids long. DNA of the CDR3: TGTGCCAGCTCAGCCGGGACAGGGGATCAGCCCCAGCATTTT. Its translation: CASSAGTGDQPQHF.

The rearrangement uses TRBV24-1 and TRBJ2-1, with D unclear. Germline V CDR1 and CDR2: KGHDR, SFDVKD. The CDR3 consists of 15 residues. The ends were cut back, 6 bases at V and 0 bases at J, with 11 bases in the middle. As DNA, the CDR3 is TGTGCCACCAGTAGTCATGCCAGCTCCTACAATGAGCAGTTCTTC. This encodes CATSSHASSYNEQFF.

The chain has TRBV29-1 and TRBJ1-3; D gene ambiguous. The CDR3 runs to 13 residues. Trimming took 4 bases from V and 0 from J, leaving 7 bases between them. Germline CDR1 is SQVTM and CDR2 is ANQGSEA. CDR3 sequence (DNA): TGCAGCGTTGGGAAGAACTCTGGAAACACCATATATTTT. It encodes CSVGKNSGNTIYF. Supplemented by reference TRBV29-1 and TRBJ1-3, the full variable domain reads SAVISQKPSRDICQRGTSLTIQCQVDSQVTMMFWYRQQPGQSLTLIATANQGSEATYESGFVIDKFPISRPNLTFSTLTVSNMSPEDSSIYLCSVGKNSGNTIYFGEGSWLTVV.

The rearrangement links TRBV30 to TRBJ1-3, with D unresolved. Germline CDR1 reads GTSNPN; CDR2 reads SVGIG (reference sequence). This CDR3 spans 14 amino acids. V was trimmed by 1 base and J by 0 bases, leaving 7 bases between them. The CDR3 spells CAWSGPLSGNTIYF. CDR3 DNA: TGTGCCTGGAGTGGGCCGCTCTCTGGAAACACCATATATTTT. Full variable domain (outside the CDR3, taken from reference TRBV30 and TRBJ1-3): SQTIHQWPATLVQPVGSPLSLECTVEGTSNPNLYWYRQAAGRGLQLLFYSVGIGQISSEVPQNLSASRPQDRQFILSSKKLLLSDSGFYLCAWSGPLSGNTIYFGEGSWLTVV.

The gene calls are TRBV6-5 and TRBJ2-3; the D gene could be TRBD1 or TRBD2 (5 bases each). V shed 7 bases and J shed 2 bases, with 16 bases lying between them. The CDR3 covers 15 residues. CDR1 is MNHEY, CDR2 SVGAGI, per germline. This chain's CDR3 is CASTSGTLITDTQYF. CDR3 bases: TGTGCCAGCACCAGTGGGACCCTGATCACAGATACGCAGTATTTT.

The chain joins TRBV2 to TRBJ2-2; weak D call: TRBD2 (6 bases). Trimming removed 4 bases at V and 1 base at J, with 10 bases between. CDR3 length: 15 amino acids. Germline CDR1 is SNHLY and CDR2 is FYNNEI. The CDR3, as DNA: TGTGCCAGCAGTGGAGGAGCGGGGAACACCGGGGAGCTGTTTTTT. This encodes CASSGGAGNTGELFF.

This clone was picked up one time. The rearrangement links TRBV19 to TRBJ2-1; D is possibly TRBD2 (5 bases). This CDR3 contains 15 residues. Germline V gene data show CDR1 as LNHDA and CDR2 as SQIVND (reference sequence). Trimming took 10 bases from V and 0 from J, leaving 16 bases between them. In DNA, the CDR3 is TGTGCCACCCGAGAACCGGGAATCTCCTACAATGAGCAGTTCTTC. Protein: CATREPGISYNEQFF.

The chain is built from TRBV30 and TRBJ1-2, with a weak D call TRBD1 (5 bases). Germline CDR1 GTSNPN, CDR2 SVGIG (reference sequence). There are 15 residues in the CDR3. Trimming removed 2 bases from V and 4 bases from J, with 17 bases in between. The CDR3 DNA sequence: TGTGCCTGGAGTCGAACGGCAGGGTCAAGCTATGGCTACACCTTC. Residues: CAWSRTAGSSYGYTF.

The rearrangement joins TRBV9 to TRBJ2-5; 8 nucleotides match TRBD2. V dropped 1 base and J dropped 5; count of bases not matched to a gene: 4. The CDR3 extends over 14 amino acids. Germline V gene sequence: CDR1 SGDLS, CDR2 YYNGEE. The CDR3 DNA follows: TGTGCCAGCAGCGTAACCGGGGGGGCCGAGACCCAGTACTTC. Protein sequence: CASSVTGGAETQYF.

The chain carries TRBV11-3 and TRBJ2-3, with unresolved D. V was clipped by 2 bases and J by 2 bases, with 8 bases between them. The CDR3 length is 14 residues. Germline-derived CDR1 and CDR2 are SGHNT and YENEEA. The CDR3 here is CASSLRLNTDTQYF. In nucleotides, the CDR3 is TGTGCCAGCAGCTTAAGGCTTAACACAGATACGCAGTATTTT.